This T cell receptor beta chain was captured by sequencing in a study of identical twins. Study-wide results and caveats: These conclusions were based on statistical analysis (cross-sectional, not following the same donors). The study found weaker excess twin sharing in beta out-of-frame sequences. Cord blood beta clonotypes that were abundant carried fewer insertions, and memory repertoires showed no such trend.

Germline V CDR1 and CDR2: MGHRA, YSYEKL. V lost 1 base and J lost 1, with 13 bases in between. The CDR3 consists of 16 residues. With regard to this clonotype: Antigen: not known.

Using its own MiXCR run on the 5' RACE reads, TCRdb lists one record per CDR3 protein. Of around 960,000 distinct CDR3 sequences listed, 12% are singletons. This same sample was also taken into another study, of yellow fever vaccine responses in identical twins.

The chain uses TRBV4-1 and TRBJ2-5; the D is unclear. The receptor comes from a woman younger than 30 in good health. Input material: PBMCs. The CDR3 sequence is CASSQGTVGVQETQYF. The CDR3 DNA is TGCGCCAGCAGCCAAGGCACAGTTGGAGTCCAAGAGACCCAGTACTTC.